This T cell receptor beta chain comes out of a study of blood T cell repertoires in COVID-19. For the study at large: T cells, B-cell-depleted T cells, or PBMCs provided the cDNA or gDNA that served as material.

In the authors' methods: Amplification from reference gene primers served as the basis for estimated nucleated cell counts. Profiling relied on immunoSEQ multiplex PCR, and the TCRdb table lists in-frame clones only, not all of them. V, J and clone size were drawn from that table, and D and trimming were deduced from the DNA. Among about 290,000 clones listed, around four fifths were seen once. Germline lookup yields CDR1 KGHSH and CDR2 LQKENI. The CDR3 has 16 residues. The ends were cut back, 2 bases at V and 3 bases at J, with 16 bases in the middle. This sequence was found in a woman aged 45-59 years with active or convalescent COVID-19. The chain carries TRBV18 and TRBJ1-2; possibly TRBD1 for D (5 bases). The sequenced sample consisted of peripheral blood. The CDR3 sequence is CASSPIMEGTDYGYTF. The CDR3 DNA sequence: TGTGCCAGCTCACCAATAATGGAGGGGACGGACTATGGCTACACCTTC.